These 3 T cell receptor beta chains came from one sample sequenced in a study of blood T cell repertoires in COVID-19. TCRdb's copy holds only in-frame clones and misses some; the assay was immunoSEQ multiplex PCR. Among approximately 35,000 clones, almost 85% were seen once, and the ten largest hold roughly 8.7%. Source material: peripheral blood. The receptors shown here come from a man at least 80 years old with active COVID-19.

As DNA, the CDR3 is TGTGCCAGTAGTTTTCGGACAGGGGCTAATTCACCCCTCCACTTT. This sequence encodes CASSFRTGANSPLHF. The chain couples TRBV19 to TRBJ1-6; 9 bases line up with TRBD1. J gave up 6 bases and V 5 bases, and 5 bases lay outside the gene matches. Germline V gene sequence: CDR1 LNHDA, CDR2 SQIVND (reference sequence). CDR3 length: 15 residues.

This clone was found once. CDR3 bases: TGTGCCAGCAGATCAGGGGGCACAGATACGCAGTATTTT. As protein: CASRSGGTDTQYF. The V and J genes are TRBV7-2 and TRBJ2-3, with D tentatively TRBD1 (6 bases). V gave up 6 bases and J gave up 1 base, with 8 bases separating them. The CDR3 consists of 13 residues. Germline loops: CDR1 SGHTA, CDR2 FQGNSA.

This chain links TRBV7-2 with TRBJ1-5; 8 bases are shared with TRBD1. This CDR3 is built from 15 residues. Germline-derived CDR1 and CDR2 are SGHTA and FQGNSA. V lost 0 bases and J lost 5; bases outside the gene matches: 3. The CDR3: CASSLADRAYQPQHF. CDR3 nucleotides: TGTGCCAGCAGCTTAGCGGACAGGGCTTATCAGCCCCAGCATTTT.